This T cell receptor beta chain was sequenced in a study of blood T cell repertoires in COVID-19 (dated by TCRdb to 2018 to 2020). A note on the overall study: Collaborator samples came from the United States, Italy and Spain and covered acute and convalescent phases of COVID-19. The material from the prospective study consisted of cDNA or gDNA derived from T cells, B-cell-depleted T cells, or PBMCs. The dataset comprised deeply sampled blood TCRbeta repertoires from subjects exposed to, actively infected with, or recovered from COVID-19. A freely available public database, intended as a resource for researchers studying the immune response to SARS-CoV-2, is where the repertoires were released. Samples were obtained from the ongoing ImmuneRACE study (first 160 participants) and from roughly 1,300 subjects provided by 6 global collaborators. The sample metadata nearly always contained a de-identified subject ID, COVID-19 status, age in years and sex. Where available, HLA class I and class II types were obtained from metadata supplied by the sample provider rather than from assay-based typing. General study outcomes and caveats: The quantity of clinical and demographic metadata differed by source and by participant and was supplied without curation.

From the cysteine through the phenylalanine, the CDR3 covers 16 amino acids. The only DNA kept is the CDR3, 48 bases in frame from the first base. CDR1 MNHEY and CDR2 SMNVEV were looked up in the germline V gene (reference sequence). Germline trimming: 5 bases from V, 9 bases from J; junction bases outside gene matches: 8. The collaborating institutions used their own protocols to collect whole blood in K2EDTA tubes. For TCRbeta analysis, collaborator samples were shipped as frozen whole blood, as isolated PBMCs, or as DNA extracted from either sample type. Of note for this clone: Its antigen has not been determined. No much larger clonotype is one base removed from it; base qualities were not supplied.

TCRbeta CDR3 regions were amplified from genomic DNA by means of the immunoSEQ Assay, a bias-controlled multiplex PCR. The study's own analysis went as follows. Nucleated cell counts per sample were estimated from amplification of reference gene primers within the assay. To quantify the absolute abundance of each unique TCRbeta CDR3 rearrangement, sequence reads were collapsed and filtered. Productive Simpson clonality was computed per sample as the square root of Simpson's diversity index over productive rearrangements. Here the immuneACCESS table is served through TCRdb, limited to in-frame sequences with V and J called. Missing clones are a known gap in these copies; in checked studies unresolved V genes cover under half, and the rest lacks a known reason. V and J calls plus clone size are reproduced from that table; the DNA served to infer D and trimming. The sample contains 100,000 to 150,000 clones, around three quarters of them found a single time. About 40% of the sample comes from the top ten.

Sequencing used peripheral blood. The clonotype was recovered from a man in his forties with active or convalescent COVID-19. Recombination linked TRBV27 to TRBJ2-1; TRBD2 aligns with 15 central bases. The CDR3 reads CASSHNLGLAGGEQFF. In nucleotide form, the sequence is TGTGCCAGCAGTCATAACTTGGGACTAGCGGGGGGTGAGCAGTTCTTC.